This entry concerns a single T cell receptor (beta chain). While CD8+ and CD4+ T cells were isolated negatively, TEMRA cells were enriched by FACS. The data were taken from a study of CD8 T cells in Susac syndrome. Random hexamers primed reverse transcription of 0.5 to 1 ug RNA. A multiplex approach, immunoSEQ multiplex PCR, amplified TCR beta CDR3 across 54 Vbeta and 13 Jbeta. TCRdb fed the immunoSEQ multiplex PCR reads into MiXCR, producing one record per CDR3 protein. The sample has around 220,000 distinct CDR3 sequences, roughly nine tenths seen once. The receptor's source is a human donor with multiple sclerosis. The sequenced sample consisted of CD8+ T cells from PBMCs.

The CDR3 here is CASGELLLSEQYF. CDR3 in DNA: TGTGCTAGTGGTGAACTCCTCCTGTCCGAGCAGTACTTC. The rearrangement links TRBV12-5 to TRBJ2-7; D gene unclear. Looked up from germline, CDR1 is LGHNT and CDR2 is FRNRAP. CDR3 length: 13 residues. The V end lost 5 bases, the J end lost 6 bases, and 14 bases lay between the germline ends.